This T cell receptor (beta chain) was retrieved from a study of early T cells in non-severe SARS-CoV-2 infection. The wider study: Chains were not paired, and sequencing was done on bulk RNA from unsorted whole blood.

From the 5' RACE reads, TCRdb called clonotypes with MiXCR, one entry per CDR3 protein. The table shows some 91,000 distinct CDR3 sequences, with just under 15% occurring only once. Trimming shortened V by 6 bases and J by 7 bases, and 12 bases separated the two germline ends. This CDR3 comprises 13 residues. This clonotype was sampled from an adult who was a healthcare worker with PCR-confirmed SARS-CoV-2 infection or an uninfected control (not recorded which). The sequencing input was whole blood. The V gene is TRBV12-3 or TRBV12-4, the J gene TRBJ1-4; D ambiguous. The CDR3: CASSRAESEKLFF. CDR3 DNA: TGTGCCAGCAGCCGGGCAGAAAGTGAAAAACTGTTTTTT.